A single sample gave rise to the 12 T cell receptor beta chains below, sequenced in a study of glioma-infiltrating T cells (dated by TCRdb to the mid-2010s). TCRdb names Illumina MiSeq as the instrument used. TCR alpha and beta CDR3 regions were amplified with the iRepertoire nested amplicon-rescue multiplex PCR (arm-PCR) platform from RNA. TCRdb itself trimmed the public reads at Q25 with fastp, ran MiXCR and retained productive beta chains. Each entry is one CDR3 protein sequence, shown with its most common DNA and genes. Within this sample are approximately 40,000 distinct CDR3 sequences, with 20% to 25% of them counted one time only. Jointly, the top ten make up more than 5.5% of the sample. Sequencing input: glioma tissue, nonneoplastic brain tissue, or PBMCs (not recorded which). The receptors here all came from a human donor with low-grade glioma or glioblastoma, undergoing nonglioma brain surgery, or in good health (not recorded which).

Of note for this clonotype: Since the CDR3 does not end with the conserved phenylalanine or tryptophan, this likely comes from a read error. The chain links TRBV20-1 to TRBJ1-2, with D possibly being TRBD1 (5 bases). The CDR3 runs to 14 residues. Deletions cut 5 bases from V and 10 bases from J, with 23 bases between. Germline lookup yields CDR1 DFQATT and CDR2 SNEGSKA (reference sequence). CDR3 in amino acids: CSALLQGTAGVYTL. The CDR3 DNA reads as TGCAGTGCTCTCCTGCAGGGTACCGCTGGTGTCTACACCCTC.

This clonotype was picked up many times. This chain connects TRBV5-4 to TRBJ1-1; 9 nucleotides align to TRBD1. Germline V gene data show CDR1 as SGHNT and CDR2 as YYREEE (reference sequence). J lost 10 bases, V lost 0 bases, and 4 bases had no gene match. The CDR3 contains 13 residues. The CDR3 reads CASSLGATGGAFF. CDR3 bases: TGTGCCAGCAGCTTGGGGGCGACAGGGGGAGCTTTCTTT.

The chain combines TRBV3-1 with TRBJ2-1, with TRBD2 matching 8 bases. V shed 2 bases and J 8 bases; nucleotides not matched to a gene: 5. The CDR3 contains 14 residues. Per the germline V gene, CDR1 is LGHDT and CDR2 is YNNKEL (reference sequence). This chain's CDR3 is CASSQSGSSHEQFF. The DNA of the CDR3 is TGTGCCAGCAGCCAAAGCGGGAGTTCTCATGAGCAGTTCTTC.

Many counts were recorded for this clonotype. DNA for the CDR3: TGTGCCAGCAGTCCCCCTACCTGGACTAGTCGCACCGGGGAGCTGTTTTTT. Amino acid sequence: CASSPPTWTSRTGELFF. This chain connects TRBV28 to TRBJ2-2; 7 nucleotides agree with TRBD2. V trimming: 5 bases; J trimming: 4 bases; junction bases outside the gene matches: 13. CDR3 length equals 17 residues. Germline CDR1 is MDHEN and CDR2 is SYDVKM.

This clonotype was counted at least ten times. A much larger clone differs from this one at a single base, so this may be a read error. J is TRBJ1-1 and V is TRBV28; D is unclear. This CDR3 region has 13 residues. CDR1 MDHEN and CDR2 SYDVKM come from the germline V gene. Deletions cut 11 bases from V and 1 base from J, with 14 bases between. The CDR3 bases are TGTGCCGGCACTGATGGAGGGAACACTGAAGCTTTCTTT. It translates to CAGTDGGNTEAFF.

A word on this clonotype: Just one base apart from a much larger clone, this may be a read error. V usage is TRBV3-1 and J usage is TRBJ2-1, with D perhaps TRBD2 (6 bases). V gave up 4 bases and J gave up 7 bases, with 20 bases separating them. The V gene's germline CDR1 is LGHDT and CDR2 YNNKEL (reference sequence). The CDR3 totals 16 residues. CDR3 in DNA: TGTGCCAGCAGCCCCCAGCGCTTTGGGGGGAGAAATGAGCAGTTCTTC. Translation: CASSPQRFGGRNEQFF.

In this sample, this clonotype turned up many times. The chain is built from TRBV20-1 and TRBJ2-1, with 13 bases lining up with TRBD2. CDR1 DFQATT and CDR2 SNEGSKA come from the germline V gene (reference sequence). CDR3 size: 15 residues. V gave up 4 bases and J gave up 9 bases; unmatched junction bases: 9. CDR3 DNA: TGCAGTGCTACTGGACTAGCGGGAGTCCAACCTGAGCAGTTCTTC. Translation gives CSATGLAGVQPEQFF.

This clonotype was seen repeatedly, ten times or more. The rearrangement joins TRBV27 to TRBJ2-5, with no clear D. This CDR3 comprises 13 residues. V was pared by 5 bases and J by 5 bases, with 12 bases between. Germline CDR1 reads MNHEY; CDR2 reads SMNVEV (reference sequence). The CDR3 loop reads CASSPDLGETQYF. For the CDR3, the DNA is TGTGCCAGCAGTCCGGACCTGGGGGAGACCCAGTACTTC.

The V gene is TRBV6-1, the J gene TRBJ2-1; D unresolved. Germline loops: CDR1 MNHNS, CDR2 SASEGT. CDR3 size: 13 residues. With 6 bases removed from V and 8 bases from J, the gap between germline ends came to 14 bases. CDR3 DNA sequence: TGTGCCAGCAGAGACCCACCTGCCGATGAGCAGTTCTTC. Its translation: CASRDPPADEQFF.

This clonotype appeared many times. V gene TRBV27 combines with J gene TRBJ1-5, with TRBD1 matching over 8 bases. J lost 5 bases, V lost 6 bases, and 0 bases had no gene match. The CDR3 contains 12 residues. Germline lookup yields CDR1 MNHEY and CDR2 SMNVEV (reference sequence). The DNA for the CDR3 is TGTGCCAGCAGGACAGGGGATCAGCCCCAGCATTTT. It codes for CASRTGDQPQHF.

This clonotype was recorded many times. The rearrangement uses TRBV2 and TRBJ1-1; the D is unclear. V shed 4 bases and J shed 4 bases, with 4 bases lying between them. Germline V gene sequence: CDR1 SNHLY, CDR2 FYNNEI. This CDR3 is 11 amino acids long. In DNA form, the CDR3 reads TGTGCCAGCAGTGTCCTCACTGAAGCTTTCTTT. Translation gives CASSVLTEAFF.

This clonotype was counted ten times or more. The rearrangement links TRBV4-2 to TRBJ1-2; D ambiguous. Germline lookup yields CDR1 LGHNA and CDR2 YNFKEQ. CDR3 length: 15 residues. V lost 0 bases and J 7 bases, leaving 15 bases between the germline ends. The CDR3 spells CASSQDVSGGFGYTF. CDR3 nucleotide sequence: TGTGCCAGCAGCCAAGACGTGTCCGGCGGATTTGGCTACACCTTC.